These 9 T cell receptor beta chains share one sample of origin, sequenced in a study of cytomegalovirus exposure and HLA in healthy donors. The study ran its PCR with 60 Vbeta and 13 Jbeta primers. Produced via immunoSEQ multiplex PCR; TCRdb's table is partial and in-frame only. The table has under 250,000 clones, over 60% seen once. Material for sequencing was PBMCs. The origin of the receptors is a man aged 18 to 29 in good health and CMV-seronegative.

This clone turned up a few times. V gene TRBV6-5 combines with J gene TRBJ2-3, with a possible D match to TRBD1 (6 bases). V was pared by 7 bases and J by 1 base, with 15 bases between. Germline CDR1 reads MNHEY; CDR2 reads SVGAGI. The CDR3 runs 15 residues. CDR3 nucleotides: TGTGCCAGCACCGGACAGATTGAAGGCACAGATACGCAGTATTTT. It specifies CASTGQIEGTDTQYF.

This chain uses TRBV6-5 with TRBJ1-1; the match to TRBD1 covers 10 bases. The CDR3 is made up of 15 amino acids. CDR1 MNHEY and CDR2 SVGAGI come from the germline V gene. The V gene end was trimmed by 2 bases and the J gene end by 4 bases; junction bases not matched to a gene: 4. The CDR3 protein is CASSYLWTGGTEAFF. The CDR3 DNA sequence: TGTGCCAGCAGTTACCTTTGGACAGGGGGCACTGAAGCTTTCTTT.

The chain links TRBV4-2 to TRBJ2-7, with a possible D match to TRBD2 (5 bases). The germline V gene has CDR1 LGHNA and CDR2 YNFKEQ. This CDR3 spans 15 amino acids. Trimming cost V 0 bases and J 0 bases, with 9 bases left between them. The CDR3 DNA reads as TGTGCCAGCAGCCAAGATTACGGGGACTCCTACGAGCAGTACTTC. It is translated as CASSQDYGDSYEQYF.

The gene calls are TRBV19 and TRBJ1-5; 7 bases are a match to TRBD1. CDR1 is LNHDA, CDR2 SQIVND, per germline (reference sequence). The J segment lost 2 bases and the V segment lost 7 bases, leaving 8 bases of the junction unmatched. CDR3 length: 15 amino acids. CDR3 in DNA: TGTGCCAGTACCCCCTCCGGGACAGGCAATCAGCCCCAGCATTTT. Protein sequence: CASTPSGTGNQPQHF.

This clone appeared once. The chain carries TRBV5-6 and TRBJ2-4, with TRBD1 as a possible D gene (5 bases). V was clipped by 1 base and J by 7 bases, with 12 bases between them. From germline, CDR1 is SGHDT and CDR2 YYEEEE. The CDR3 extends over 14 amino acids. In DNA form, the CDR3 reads TGTGCCAGCAGCTTGATAAGACAGAGGAACATTCAGTACTTC. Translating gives CASSLIRQRNIQYF.

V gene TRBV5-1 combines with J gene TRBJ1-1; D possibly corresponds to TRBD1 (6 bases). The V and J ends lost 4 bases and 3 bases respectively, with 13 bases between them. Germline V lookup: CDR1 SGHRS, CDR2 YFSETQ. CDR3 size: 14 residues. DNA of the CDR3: TGCGCCAGCAGCGCTTCCGGACAGCACACTGAAGCTTTCTTT. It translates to CASSASGQHTEAFF.

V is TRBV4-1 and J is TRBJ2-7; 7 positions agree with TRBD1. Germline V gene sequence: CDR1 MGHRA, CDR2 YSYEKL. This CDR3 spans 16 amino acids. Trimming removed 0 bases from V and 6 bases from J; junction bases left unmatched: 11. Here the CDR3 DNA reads TGCGCCAGCAGCCAAGAGTTTCGGACAGGTGACAGCGAGCAGTACTTC. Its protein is CASSQEFRTGDSEQYF.

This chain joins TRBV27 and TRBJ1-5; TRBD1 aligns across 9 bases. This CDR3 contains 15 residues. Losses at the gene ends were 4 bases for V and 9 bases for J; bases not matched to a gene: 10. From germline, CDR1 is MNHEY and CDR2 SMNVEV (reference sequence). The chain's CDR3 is CASSSGTGILRPQHF. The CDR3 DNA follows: TGTGCCAGCAGTTCCGGGACAGGGATCCTGCGGCCCCAGCATTTT.

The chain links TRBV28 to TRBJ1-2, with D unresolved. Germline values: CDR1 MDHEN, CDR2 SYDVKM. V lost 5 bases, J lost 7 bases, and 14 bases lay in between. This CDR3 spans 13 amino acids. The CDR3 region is CASSPGVAVGYTF. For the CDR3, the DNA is TGTGCCAGCAGTCCCGGGGTGGCAGTTGGCTACACCTTC.